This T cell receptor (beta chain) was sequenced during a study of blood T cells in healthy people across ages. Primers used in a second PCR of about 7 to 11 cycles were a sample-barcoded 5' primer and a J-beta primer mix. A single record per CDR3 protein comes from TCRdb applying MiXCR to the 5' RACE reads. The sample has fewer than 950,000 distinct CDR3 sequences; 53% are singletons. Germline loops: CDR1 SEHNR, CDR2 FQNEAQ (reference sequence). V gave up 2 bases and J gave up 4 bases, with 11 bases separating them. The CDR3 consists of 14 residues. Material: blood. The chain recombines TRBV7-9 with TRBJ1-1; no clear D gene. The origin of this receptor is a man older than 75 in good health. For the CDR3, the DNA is TGTGCCAGCAGCTTACGGGAAGGCGTCACTGAAGCTTTCTTT. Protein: CASSLREGVTEAFF.